Below, 3 T cell receptor beta chains from the same sample are listed, as sequenced in a study of response to subunit inactivated influenza vaccine. TCRdb reanalysed the RT-PCR reads using MiXCR and keeps one entry per CDR3 protein. The sample has 500,000 to 700,000 distinct CDR3 sequences; roughly a quarter are singletons. These data also featured in a second study, about T cells expressing NK-cell markers. That source reports: Production of TCR beta cDNA relied on 5'RACE template switching with UMIs.

This specimen was CD4+ T cells sorted from PBMCs, taken approximately 13 days after vaccination. These receptors were collected from a middle-aged man who received an inactivated influenza vaccine.

This chain joins TRBV3-1 and TRBJ2-7, with TRBD2 matching 11 bases. The CDR3 is made up of 16 amino acids. Trimming removed 1 base from V and 4 bases from J; junction bases left unmatched: 6. Germline V gene lookup returns CDR1 LGHDT and CDR2 YNNKEL (reference sequence). The chain's CDR3 is CASSQGLAGNSYEQYF. The DNA for the CDR3 is TGTGCCAGCAGCCAAGGACTAGCGGGAAACTCTTACGAGCAGTACTTC.

This clonotype was found a few times. This sequence joins TRBV5-1 and TRBJ1-2; D is uncertain. Trimming removed 0 bases from V and 1 base from J, with 7 bases in between. Germline V gene data show CDR1 as SGHRS and CDR2 as YFSETQ. The CDR3 loop spans 14 amino acids. CDR3 bases: TGCGCCAGCAGCTTGGGAGGAGATAACTATGGCTACACCTTC. Its protein is CASSLGGDNYGYTF. Full variable domain (missing parts from reference TRBV5-1 and TRBJ1-2): KAGVTQTPRYLIKTRGQQVTLSCSPISGHRSVSWYQQTPGQGLQFLFEYFSETQRNKGNFPGRFSGRQFSNSRSEMNVSTLELGDSALYLCASSLGGDNYGYTFGSGTRLTVV.

The CDR3 sequence is CASSPPSPGVHTEAFF. DNA for the CDR3: TGTGCCAGCTCACCACCGTCGCCAGGGGTGCACACTGAAGCTTTCTTT. The chain links TRBV18 to TRBJ1-1; tentatively, D is TRBD1 (6 bases). From germline, CDR1 is KGHSH and CDR2 LQKENI. V lost 0 bases, J lost 3 bases, and 14 bases lay in between. The CDR3 length is 16 residues.